Below are 15 T cell receptor beta chains sequenced from a single sample in a study of identical twins. TCRdb fed the 5' RACE reads into MiXCR, producing one record per CDR3 protein. The sample lists 250,000 to 350,000 distinct CDR3 sequences; 8% to 9.5% were seen once. The same data also contributed to another study, on yellow fever vaccine responses in identical twins.

The specimen was CD8+ T cells sorted from blood. The receptor source for this set is a woman aged 18-29 years in good health.

Ten or more counts support this clonotype. The J gene is TRBJ2-5, the V gene TRBV20-1; the D gene is possibly TRBD1 (5 bases). Per the germline V gene, CDR1 is DFQATT and CDR2 is SNEGSKA (reference sequence). The CDR3 extends over 13 amino acids. The germline V and J ends were trimmed by 3 bases and 7 bases, with 15 bases remaining between them. The CDR3 DNA reads as TGCAGTGCTAGGGACATTGAAGAATGGACCCAGTACTTC. Encoded protein: CSARDIEEWTQYF.

This clonotype was counted between two and nine times. The rearrangement uses TRBV4-2 and TRBJ2-3; D call uncertain. Between the trimmed V and J ends, which lost 0 bases and 1 base, there was a span of 5 bases. Per the germline V gene, CDR1 is LGHNA and CDR2 is YNFKEQ. The CDR3 is 14 amino acids. The CDR3 protein is CASSQEVRTDTQYF. Here the CDR3 DNA reads TGTGCCAGCAGCCAAGAAGTGCGCACAGATACGCAGTATTTT.

The gene calls are TRBV20-1 and TRBJ1-2, with D unresolved. Germline V gene sequence: CDR1 DFQATT, CDR2 SNEGSKA (reference sequence). Trimming took off 1 base at V and 7 bases at J, with 13 bases between the two ends. The CDR3 extends over 13 amino acids. The CDR3: CSARGGGPGGYTF. CDR3 bases: TGCAGTGCTAGAGGGGGAGGTCCCGGTGGCTACACCTTC.

The chain couples TRBV28 to TRBJ1-5; D is possibly TRBD1 (5 bases). With 2 bases removed from V and 0 bases from J, the gap between germline ends came to 8 bases. The germline gives CDR1 MDHEN, CDR2 SYDVKM. There are 15 residues in the CDR3. CDR3 in DNA: TGTGCCAGCAGTTTAAGGGACTATAGCAATCAGCCCCAGCATTTT. Its protein product is CASSLRDYSNQPQHF.

This clonotype has at least ten counts. The rearrangement joins TRBV7-9 to TRBJ2-5; 8 bases fit TRBD1. This CDR3 spans 16 amino acids. With V trimmed by 4 bases and J by 2 bases, 9 bases remained unmatched. Germline CDR1 and CDR2: SEHNR and FQNEAQ (reference sequence). The CDR3 region has the DNA TGTGCCAGCAGCTACACAGGGGGTTCTTTTCAAGAGACCCAGTACTTC. It is translated as CASSYTGGSFQETQYF. Full variable domain (outside the CDR3, taken from reference TRBV7-9 and TRBJ2-5): DTGVSQNPRHKITKRGQNVTFRCDPISEHNRLYWYRQTLGQGPEFLTYFQNEAQLEKSRLLSDRFSAERPKGSFSTLEIQRTEQGDSAMYLCASSYTGGSFQETQYFGPGTRLLVL.

Ten or more counts support this clonotype. The chain uses TRBV9 and TRBJ2-3; TRBD2 matches at 7 bases. Germline values: CDR1 SGDLS, CDR2 YYNGEE. The CDR3 runs to 17 residues. The ends lost 2 bases at V and 2 bases at J; junction bases unmatched: 11. This CDR3 reads CASSVFGGGGNTDTQYF. Here the CDR3 DNA reads TGTGCCAGCAGCGTTTTCGGCGGCGGGGGAAACACAGATACGCAGTATTTT.

This clonotype was picked up many times. The chain employs TRBV7-8 and TRBJ2-7; D might be TRBD2 (5 bases). V dropped 1 base and J dropped 3 bases, with 10 bases sitting between them. Germline V lookup: CDR1 SGHVS, CDR2 FQNEAQ. The length of the CDR3 is 14 residues. The CDR3 nucleotides are TGTGCCAGCAGCTTAGAACTAGTTGGCTACGAGCAGTACTTC. It specifies CASSLELVGYEQYF.

This clonotype was recorded at least ten times. Germline is not matched at one junction end, which may reflect a read error. The chain has TRBV7-9 and TRBJ2-3, with D possibly being TRBD1 (5 bases). The CDR3 consists of 12 residues. Per the germline V gene, CDR1 is SEHNR and CDR2 is FQNEAQ (reference sequence). CDR3 sequence: CASSLGGLWTPF. Written as DNA, the CDR3 is TGTGCCAGCAGCTTAGGTGGTCTATGGACACCTTTT.

This clonotype was seen a handful of times. The chain is built from TRBV7-2 and TRBJ2-5; D is unresolved. V shed 5 bases and J shed 3 bases, with 10 bases lying between them. Germline loops: CDR1 SGHTA, CDR2 FQGNSA. This CDR3 spans 13 amino acids. DNA for the CDR3: TGTGCCAGCAGCAAGAACGTAGAAGAGACCCAGTACTTC. Translating it yields CASSKNVEETQYF.

This chain joins TRBV11-1 and TRBJ2-3; 7 nucleotides line up with TRBD1. Germline CDR1 is SGHAT and CDR2 is FQDESV (reference sequence). The CDR3 runs to 18 residues. V lost 4 bases and J lost 0; bases outside the gene matches: 13. As DNA, the CDR3 is TGTGCCAGCAGCTCGGATGGTACAGGGGCGACCAGCACAGATACGCAGTATTTT. The encoded protein is CASSSDGTGATSTDTQYF.

The V and J genes are TRBV7-9 and TRBJ2-7; D is unclear. Deletions cut 5 bases from V and 2 bases from J, with 7 bases between. Germline lookup yields CDR1 SEHNR and CDR2 FQNEAQ (reference sequence). The CDR3 is made up of 12 amino acids. CDR3 sequence reads: CASSANPYEQYF. CDR3 nucleotides: TGTGCCAGCAGCGCGAACCCCTACGAGCAGTACTTC.

In its sample, this clonotype was seen a few times. The V gene is TRBV6-2 or TRBV6-3, the J gene TRBJ2-1, with TRBD2 matching 10 bases. This CDR3 is built from 16 residues. The V and J ends lost 0 bases and 10 bases, in that order; junction bases with no gene match: 9. Germline CDR1 and CDR2: MNHEY and SVGEGT. CDR3 residues: CASSYSSSGGSEEQFF. The CDR3 nucleotides are TGTGCCAGCAGTTACTCCTCTAGCGGGGGTTCGGAGGAGCAGTTCTTC.

As DNA, the CDR3 is TGTGCCAGCAATGTCTTGACAGGGATCGGGGAGACCCAGTACTTC. Amino acid sequence: CASNVLTGIGETQYF. This chain connects TRBV7-2 to TRBJ2-5, with 7 nucleotides matching TRBD1. Trimming at V came to 7 bases and at J to 5 bases, leaving 13 bases not matched to a gene. This CDR3 has 15 amino acids. Germline lookup yields CDR1 SGHTA and CDR2 FQGNSA.

In this sample, this clonotype turned up a few times. J is TRBJ2-1 and V is TRBV12-2. TRBV12-2 is flagged as a pseudogene. The CDR3 extends over 15 amino acids. CDR3 residues: CASRLTPSSYNEQFF. CDR3 DNA: TGTGCAAGTCGCTTGACTCCTAGCTCCTACAATGAGCAGTTCTTC.

The DNA of the CDR3 is TGTGCCATCCAGAGGGGACTAGCGGTCACAGATACGCAGTATTTT. It is translated as CAIQRGLAVTDTQYF. The V and J genes are TRBV10-3 and TRBJ2-3, with 11 bases identical to TRBD2. There are 15 residues in the CDR3. Germline V gene sequence: CDR1 ENHRY, CDR2 SYGVKD. J was trimmed by 2 bases and V by 8 bases; bases with no gene match: 6.